The clone carrying this T cell receptor beta chain occurred a few times. Its antigen is unknown. This sample was taken from a study of post-analysis software for immune sequencing data. Study outcomes and limitations: For normalized Chao1 diversity, multiple sclerosis patients scored significantly lower than controls did. Comparison of patients with controls showed five TRBV segments more frequent in patients, TRBV5-6, TRBV5-1 and TRBV20-1 among them.

This CDR3 contains 15 residues. Looked up from germline, CDR1 is SGHRS and CDR2 is YFSETQ. V was clipped by 0 bases and J by 3 bases; unmatched bases: 6. Carried by the TCR beta cDNA libraries were unique molecular identifiers. Each batch of about 0.95 to 10 million T cells produced around 460,000 cDNA molecules. TCRdb re-derived calls from the PCR reads in MiXCR, one entry per CDR3 protein. Among hundreds of thousands of distinct CDR3 sequences, 55% to 60% were seen once, and the ten largest hold approximately 10%. The material sequenced was blood. The gene calls are TRBV5-1 and TRBJ2-7, with 7 bases that match TRBD2. The clonotype originates from a girl aged 2-10 years with multiple sclerosis. The CDR3 sequence: CASSLVAGDRYEQYF. In DNA form, the CDR3 reads TGCGCCAGCAGCTTGGTTGCGGGAGATCGCTACGAGCAGTACTTC.